The T cell receptor beta chain described here comes from a study of cytomegalovirus exposure and HLA in healthy donors (dated by TCRdb to 2017 to 2019). Regarding the complete study: An earlier analysis of several hundred of the donors reported 276 Gb of sequence data and 117 million unique TCR beta sequences obtained from around 170 million T cells. Donor age, sex, ethnicity and CMV serostatus were compiled alongside the repertoire data. An earlier analysis of fewer than 700 of the donors applied high-throughput TCR beta sequencing to assess whether each TCR beta V gene segment acted as functional or pseudogenic. Among a few hundred genotyped donors of the cohort, an average of approximately 250,000 unique TCR beta nucleotide sequences were sequenced per donor, roughly a sixth of them non-productive. A later analysis re-examined previously published TCR beta repertoires from 600 to 700 donors and added high-resolution HLA genotyping to investigate patterns of TCR occurrence. The number of typed donors differed by locus: roughly 620-630 for A, B, C, DRB1 and DQB1; approximately 540 for DQA1; some 590 for DPA1; and about 450 for DPB1. Of the approximately 400 genotyped donors, around 81% fell in the genetic ancestry cluster associated with self-reported Caucasian donors. Because of strong linkage in the cohort, four or five DR-DQ haplotypes were treated as single units for association and clustering. The later analysis used no new phenotypic data to find candidate immune exposures, relying instead on TCR beta sequences and their occurrence across donors. All discovery cohort repertoires had been generated using a single sequencing platform. Roughly 300 gigabases of sequencing data and tens of millions of unique TCR sequences made up an early release that covered over 550 HLA-typed donors. Class I and class II HLA loci were covered by the typing at four-digit resolution. A separate validation cohort of roughly 110 different subjects was used in addition to the approximately 700-subject first cohort. A later genetic analysis used genome-wide SNP genotypes for about 65% of the roughly 670 donors, treating that subset as a discovery cohort. To predict cytomegalovirus infection status, the study combined high-throughput TCR immunosequencing, statistical association of individual TCRs with disease status, and machine learning. The study used immunosequencing to profile the T cell repertoires of hundreds of subjects and linked those repertoires to cytomegalovirus serostatus. The aim of the study was to test whether cataloging public T cell receptors could identify signatures of past pathogen exposure.

General findings and caveats noted by the study authors: When HLA alleles, especially DR and DQ, strongly co-occurred, attributing TCR associations to individual alleles was difficult. Most TCR sequences were observed very rarely across donors, whereas some public TCRs were present in many individuals. In a later genetic analysis, a missense DCLRE1C variant was associated with V-gene and J-gene trimming of TCR beta chains, and the association was replicated in an independent cohort. Presence/absence analyses assumed roughly uniform sequencing depth across donors, an assumption that may not hold. The cohort was sequenced for TCR beta chains only, and without alpha or paired-chain data the features that could be detected were limited. A cluster of highly shared sequence variants was judged likely to represent a technical artifact of the sequencing pipeline. In a later analysis, TCR association rates were found to vary across HLA loci, with the most associated TCRs seen for DRB1 alleles and the fewest for HLA-C alleles. In a later analysis, several top co-occurrence clusters were reported to appear linked to parvovirus B19, influenza, CMV and Epstein-Barr virus. The earlier analysis of a few hundred of the donors excluded approximately 17 rarely observed V segments, including chromosome 9 orphons, because counts were too low. In an earlier analysis of some 640 of the donors, most TCR beta V segments were observed in productive rearrangements about 90% or about 30% of the time, broadly matching IMGT annotations. According to a later genetic analysis, donors in an Asian-associated ancestry cluster had fewer N-insertions in productive TCRs than the roughly 670-donor mean. A further reported finding was that TCR beta sequences accurately predicted the HLA-A and HLA-B alleles for most subjects in the first cohort. In both the original and validation cohorts, the classifier was reported to diagnose cytomegalovirus status with high specificity and sensitivity. Correlated functional status among segregating V segments might reflect linkage disequilibrium, but an unknown experimental factor could not be ruled out. In a later analysis, most CMV-associated TCR beta chains were found to appear HLA-restricted, with HLA associations seemingly driven largely by CMV exposure. According to the authors, the approach could potentially be generalized to other disease states and immunological phenotypes. Some IMGT-functional V segments, including TRBV6-2 and TRBV6-3, could not be told apart with the 87-base-pair reads, so those segments were excluded. Because some donors lacked HLA typing at each locus, the association tests relied only on the typed subset. In a later analysis, about 16,000 TCR beta sequences were associated with specific HLA alleles at a false discovery rate of 0.05. A few of the identified cytomegalovirus-associated TCR beta chains were confirmed in vitro to be specific for cytomegalovirus antigens. The study gave a list of around 170 TCR beta chains associated with cytomegalovirus. The only immune exposure information available for the cohort was CMV serostatus. Compared with equally common non-associated chains, HLA-associated TCR beta chains in a later analysis were more clonally expanded and had lower generation probabilities.

From cysteine to phenylalanine, the CDR3 is 14 amino acids long. Of all the DNA, just the CDR3 is kept, 42 bases in frame from base 1. V gives up 2 bases and J gives up 7 bases, and the segment between their germline ends measures 13 bases. According to the germline V gene, CDR1 reads SGHVS and CDR2 reads FNYEAQ. Receptor amplification or capture employed the immunoSEQ multiplex PCR assay. The multiplex PCR relied on a mix of 60 forward primers for TCR Vbeta segments and 13 reverse primers for TCR Jbeta segments. Amplification of the CDR3 region of rearranged TCR beta genes was performed with a multiplex PCR assay on genomic DNA. The amplified TCR beta libraries were sequenced on the Illumina HiSeq System as 87-base-pair reads. On the study's bioinformatics: A later analysis counted some 80 million unique TCR beta chains across the 670 or so repertoires, and some 12 million of these chains were shared by at least two donors. Raw reads were error-corrected and collapsed into unique sequences by a nearest-neighbor algorithm in which closely related sequences were merged to remove PCR and sequencing errors. Alignment of CDR3 sequences to IMGT reference sequences was used to assign V, D and J gene segments. For a sequence to be retained, at least a six-nucleotide match to both a V gene segment and a J gene segment was required. A rearrangement counted as productive if the CDR3 had no stop codons and remained in frame with V and J, and every other rearrangement counted as non-productive. CDR3 was defined according to IMGT convention as the region running from the second conserved V-encoded cysteine to the conserved J-encoded phenylalanine. The earlier analysis of some 580 of the donors excluded any sequence lacking an unambiguous match to a single V gene segment. In an earlier analysis of 587 of the donors, V segments were called functional above 56.7% productive rearrangements and were called segregating when the between-donor standard deviation exceeded 5%. To diagnose cytomegalovirus status from the catalog of TCR beta chain sequences, a statistical classification framework was built. In a later analysis, V and J genes were assigned by comparing TCR nucleotide sequences against IMGT/GENE-DB human TR gene sequences. Using the TCRdist pipeline, a later analysis assigned CDR3 sequences along with most-parsimonious VDJ recombination scenarios. In a later analysis, each TCR beta chain was defined by its CDR3 amino acid sequence together with its V-gene family, and reads lacking a unique V-gene family were excluded. As a way to deal with suspected cross-contamination and a sequencing artifact, a later analysis dropped 500 to 700 nucleotide sequences that were highly shared and had low generation probability. A later analysis calculated a clonal expansion index for each public chain from normalized within-repertoire ranks of inferred template counts. In a later analysis, generation probabilities were computed with a VDJ recombination model fitted to out-of-frame rearrangements, and the resulting probabilities were checked against IGoR. A later analysis scored TCR-TCR, TCR-HLA and TCR-CMV co-occurrence with hypergeometric tests, applying a repertoire-size bias correction to TCR pairs. A later analysis estimated false discovery rates by permuting HLA or CMV assignments 20 times. A later analysis grouped co-occurring TCRs with DBSCAN, adding TCRdist sequence similarity when clustering within HLA-allele-positive subsets. Co-occurrence clustering excluded repertoires with fewer than 30,000 or more than 120,000 public chains, plus five with anomalous nucleotide sharing. This immuneACCESS table, as held by TCRdb, lists in-frame sequences with V and J called but not all clones. Of the missing ones, under half trace to an unresolved V gene in checked studies; the others have no known cause. V and J calls and clone size follow that table, whereas D and trimming were derived from the DNA. The sample includes around 130,000 clones, with around 75% observed a single time. 1.5% to 2% of the sample rests with the top ten.

Points on this clone: The antigen it binds to is not known. No base qualities exist here, and no much larger clone lies one base off it.

The cohort was made up of about 670 healthy bone marrow donors. At the time of sampling, every cohort member was nominally healthy, though immune exposures that went unrecorded were likely present. The donor tested CMV seronegative, placing the donor among the 300 to 450 seronegative members of the cohort. A peripheral blood sample was collected from each donor, and TCR beta sequencing was performed on peripheral blood mononuclear cells. Genomic DNA extraction from the blood cell samples was performed with the Qiagen DNeasy Blood Extraction Kit. The rearranged chain carries TRBV7-6 and TRBJ2-3, and the D gene may be TRBD1, 6 bases matching. The sample taken for sequencing was PBMCs. This clonotype was sampled from a woman aged 25 to 39 in good health and CMV-seronegative. The CDR3 protein: CASSLTGYLHTQYF. The nucleotide sequence reads as follows: TGTGCCAGCAGCTTAACAGGGTACCTTCATACGCAGTATTTT.